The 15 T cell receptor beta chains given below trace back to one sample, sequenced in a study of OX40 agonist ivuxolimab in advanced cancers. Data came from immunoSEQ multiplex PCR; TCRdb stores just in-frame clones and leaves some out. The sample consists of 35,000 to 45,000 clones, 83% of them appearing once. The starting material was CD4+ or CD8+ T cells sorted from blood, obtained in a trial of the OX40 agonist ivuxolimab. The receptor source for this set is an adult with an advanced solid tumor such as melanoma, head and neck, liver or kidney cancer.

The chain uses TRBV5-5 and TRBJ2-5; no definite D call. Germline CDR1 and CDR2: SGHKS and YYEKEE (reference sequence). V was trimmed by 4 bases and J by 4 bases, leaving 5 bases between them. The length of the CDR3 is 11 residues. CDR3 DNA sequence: TGTGCCAGCAGCCCGGCAGAGACCCAGTACTTC. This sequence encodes CASSPAETQYF. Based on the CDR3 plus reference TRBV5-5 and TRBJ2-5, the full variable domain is DAGVTQSPTHLIKTRGQQVTLRCSPISGHKSVSWYQQVLGQGPQFIFQYYEKEERGRGNFPDRFSARQFPNYSSELNVNALLLGDSALYLCASSPAETQYFGPGTRLLVL.

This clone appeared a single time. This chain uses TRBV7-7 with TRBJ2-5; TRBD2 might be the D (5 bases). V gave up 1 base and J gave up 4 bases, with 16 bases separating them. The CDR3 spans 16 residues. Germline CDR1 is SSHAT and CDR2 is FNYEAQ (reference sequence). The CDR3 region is CASSLDGLWLGETQYF. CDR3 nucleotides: TGTGCCAGCAGCTTAGACGGACTGTGGCTTGGAGAGACCCAGTACTTC.

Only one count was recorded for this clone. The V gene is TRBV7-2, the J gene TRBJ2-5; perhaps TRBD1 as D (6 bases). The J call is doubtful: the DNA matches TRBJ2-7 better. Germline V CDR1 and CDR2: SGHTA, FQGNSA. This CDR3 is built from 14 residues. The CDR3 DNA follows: TGTGCCAGCAGCCTATACAGGGCTAGGTACGAGCAGTACTTC. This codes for CASSLYRARYEQYF.

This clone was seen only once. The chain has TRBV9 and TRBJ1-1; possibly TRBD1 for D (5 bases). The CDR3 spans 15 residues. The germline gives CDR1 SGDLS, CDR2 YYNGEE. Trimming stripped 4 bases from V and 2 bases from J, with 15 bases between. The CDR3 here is CASSPTPGPNTEAFF. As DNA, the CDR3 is TGTGCCAGCAGCCCAACACCGGGACCTAACACTGAAGCTTTCTTT.

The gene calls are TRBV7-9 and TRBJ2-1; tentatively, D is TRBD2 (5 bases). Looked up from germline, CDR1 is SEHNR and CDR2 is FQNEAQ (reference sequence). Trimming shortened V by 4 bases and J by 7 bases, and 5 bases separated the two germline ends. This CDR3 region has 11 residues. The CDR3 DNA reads TGTGCCAGCAGCTCGGGGAATGAGCAGTTCTTC. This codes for CASSSGNEQFF. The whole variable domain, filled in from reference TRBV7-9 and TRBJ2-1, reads DTGVSQNPRHKITKRGQNVTFRCDPISEHNRLYWYRQTLGQGPEFLTYFQNEAQLEKSRLLSDRFSAERPKGSFSTLEIQRTEQGDSAMYLCASSSGNEQFFGPGTRLTVL.

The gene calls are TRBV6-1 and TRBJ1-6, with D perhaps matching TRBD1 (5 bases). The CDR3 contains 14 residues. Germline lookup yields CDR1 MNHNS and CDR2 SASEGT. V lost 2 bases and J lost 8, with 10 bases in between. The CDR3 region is CASSELSGDSPLHF. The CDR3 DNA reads TGTGCCAGCAGTGAACTCTCGGGGGATTCACCCCTCCACTTT.

CDR3 sequence (DNA): TGTGCCAGCAGCGTAGCTGGCGGGGGGTTTGGAGATACGCAGTATTTT. Translated, it gives CASSVAGGGFGDTQYF. The rearrangement links TRBV9 to TRBJ2-3; 8 bases fit TRBD2. CDR1 and CDR2 (germline): SGDLS, YYNGEE. The CDR3 runs 16 residues. V dropped 0 bases and J dropped 5; count of bases not matched to a gene: 8. The full variable domain, completed using reference TRBV9 and TRBJ2-3, is DSGVTQTPKHLITATGQRVTLRCSPRSGDLSVYWYQQSLDQGLQFLIQYYNGEERAKGNILERFSAQQFPDLHSELNLSSLELGDSALYFCASSVAGGGFGDTQYFGPGTRLTVL.

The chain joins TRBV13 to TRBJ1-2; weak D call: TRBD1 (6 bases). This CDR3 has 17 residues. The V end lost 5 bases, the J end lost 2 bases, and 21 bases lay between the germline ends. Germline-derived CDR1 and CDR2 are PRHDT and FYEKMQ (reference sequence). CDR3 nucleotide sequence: TGTGCCAGCAGCCCCTCCCCGGGAGAGCAGGGGAACTATGGCTACACCTTC. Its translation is CASSPSPGEQGNYGYTF.

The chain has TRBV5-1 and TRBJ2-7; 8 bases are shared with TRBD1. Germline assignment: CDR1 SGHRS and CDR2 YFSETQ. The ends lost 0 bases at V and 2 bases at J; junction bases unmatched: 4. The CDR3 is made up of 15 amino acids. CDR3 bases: TGCGCCAGCAGCTTGGATGGCAGGGGGCCCTACGAGCAGTACTTC. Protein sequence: CASSLDGRGPYEQYF.

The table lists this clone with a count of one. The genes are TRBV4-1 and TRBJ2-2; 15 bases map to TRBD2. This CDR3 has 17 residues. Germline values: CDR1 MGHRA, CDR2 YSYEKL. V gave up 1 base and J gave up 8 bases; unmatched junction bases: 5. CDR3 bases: TGCGCCAGCAGCCAAGGGACTAGCGGGAGGGCCGTGGGGGAGCTGTTTTTT. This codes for CASSQGTSGRAVGELFF.

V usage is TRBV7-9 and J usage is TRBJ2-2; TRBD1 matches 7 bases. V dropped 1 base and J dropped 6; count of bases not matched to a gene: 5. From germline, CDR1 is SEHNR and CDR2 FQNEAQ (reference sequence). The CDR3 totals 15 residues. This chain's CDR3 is CASSLERQGPGELFF. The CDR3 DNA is TGTGCCAGCAGCTTAGAAAGACAGGGCCCCGGGGAGCTGTTTTTT.

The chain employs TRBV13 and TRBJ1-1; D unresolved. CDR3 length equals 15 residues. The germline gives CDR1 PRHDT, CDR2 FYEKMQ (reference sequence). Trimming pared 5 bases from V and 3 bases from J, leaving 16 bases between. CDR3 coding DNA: TGTGCCAGCAGCACTAATGGGAAGTGGGACACTGAAGCTTTCTTT. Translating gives CASSTNGKWDTEAFF.

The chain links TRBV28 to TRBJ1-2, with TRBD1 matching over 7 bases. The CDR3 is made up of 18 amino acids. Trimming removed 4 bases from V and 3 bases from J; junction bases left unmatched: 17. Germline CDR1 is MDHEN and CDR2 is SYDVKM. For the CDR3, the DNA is TGTGCCAGCAGTTCCCAAATGGGACAGTCTTATACTTACTATGGCTACACCTTC. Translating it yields CASSSQMGQSYTYYGYTF.

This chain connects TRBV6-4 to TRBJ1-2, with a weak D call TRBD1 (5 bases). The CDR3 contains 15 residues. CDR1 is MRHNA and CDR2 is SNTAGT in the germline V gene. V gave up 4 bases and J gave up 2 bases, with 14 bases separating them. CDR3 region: CASSGYAGQNYGYTF. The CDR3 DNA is TGTGCCAGCAGTGGGTACGCAGGGCAAAACTATGGCTACACCTTC.

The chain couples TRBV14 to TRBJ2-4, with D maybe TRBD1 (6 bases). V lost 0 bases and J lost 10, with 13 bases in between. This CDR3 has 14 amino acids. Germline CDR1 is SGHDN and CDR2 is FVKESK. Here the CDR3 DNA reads TGTGCCAGCAGCCAAGAAGAAGGGGGACGAATTCAGTACTTC. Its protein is CASSQEEGGRIQYF.